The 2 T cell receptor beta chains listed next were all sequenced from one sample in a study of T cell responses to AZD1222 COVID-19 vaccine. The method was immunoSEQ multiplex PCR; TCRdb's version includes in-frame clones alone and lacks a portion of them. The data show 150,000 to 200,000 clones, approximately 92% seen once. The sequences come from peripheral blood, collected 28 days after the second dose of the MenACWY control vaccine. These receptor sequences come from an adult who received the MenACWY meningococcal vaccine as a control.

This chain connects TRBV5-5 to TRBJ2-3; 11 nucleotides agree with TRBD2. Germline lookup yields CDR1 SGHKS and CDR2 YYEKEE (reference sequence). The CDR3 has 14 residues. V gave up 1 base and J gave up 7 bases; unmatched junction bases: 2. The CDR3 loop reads CASSLTSGGNTQYF. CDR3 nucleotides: TGTGCCAGCAGCTTGACTAGCGGGGGTAATACGCAGTATTTT.

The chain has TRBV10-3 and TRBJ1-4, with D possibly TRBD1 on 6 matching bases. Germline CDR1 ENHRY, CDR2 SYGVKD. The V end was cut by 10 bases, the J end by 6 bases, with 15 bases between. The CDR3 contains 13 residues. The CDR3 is CATGPGAHEKLFF. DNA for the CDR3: TGTGCCACCGGTCCGGGGGCTCATGAAAAACTGTTTTTT.